This T cell receptor (beta chain) was found in a study of blood T cell repertoires in COVID-19 (dated by TCRdb to 2020 to 2021). About the full investigation: Samples covering the acute and convalescent phases of COVID-19 were provided by collaborators in the United States, Italy and Spain. The sample metadata nearly always contained a de-identified subject ID, COVID-19 status, age in years and sex. The repertoires were released in a freely available public database meant as a resource for research on the immune response to SARS-CoV-2. The samples were drawn from the first 160 participants of the ongoing ImmuneRACE study and from over 950 subjects provided by 6 global collaborators. HLA class I and class II types, where available, came from metadata supplied by the sample provider rather than from assay-based typing. The prospective study material was composed of cDNA or gDNA derived from T cells, B-cell-depleted T cells, or PBMCs. The dataset comprised deeply sampled blood TCRbeta repertoires from subjects exposed to, actively infected with, or recovered from COVID-19. What the study reported, not specific to this receptor: How much clinical and demographic metadata was included differed by source and by participant, and the metadata was provided uncurated.

Whole blood was collected in K2EDTA tubes by collaborating institutions according to the institutions' own protocols. For TCRbeta analysis, collaborators shipped samples in one of three forms: frozen whole blood, isolated PBMCs, or DNA extracted from either of those sample types. Worth noting for this clone: This receptor's antigen is unknown. It has no much larger one-base neighbor in the sample; base qualities were not kept.

The CDR3 covers 18 residues, taking in both the cysteine and the phenylalanine. CDR3 DNA only is kept here, 54 bases in frame from base 1. For CDR1 and CDR2, the germline V gene lists SGHTA and FQGNSA. Germline trimming amounts to 2 bases on V and 6 bases on J, with 10 as the count of junction bases outside the gene matches. The immunoSEQ Assay, a bias-controlled multiplex PCR, was used to amplify TCRbeta CDR3 regions from genomic DNA. As for how the authors treated the data: The number of nucleated cells in each sample was estimated by amplification of reference gene primers within the assay. Sequence reads were collapsed and filtered to measure the absolute abundance of every unique TCRbeta CDR3 rearrangement. For each sample, productive Simpson clonality was calculated by taking the square root of Simpson's diversity index across productive rearrangements. The immuneACCESS repertoire file appears here via TCRdb, limited to in-frame rearrangements. These files lack a portion of the clones; in checked studies, under half of the deficit traces to unresolved V genes, and the cause of the others is not known. That table supplies the V and J calls and clone size; D and trimming were determined from the DNA. Within this sample are roughly 43,000 clones, with over 75% of them counted one time only. The ten most abundant clones make up about a sixth of the sample.

The receptor chain draws on TRBV7-2 and TRBJ2-2; TRBD2 agrees with 12 junctional bases. The source material was peripheral blood. This receptor was identified in a human donor in a cohort sampled during active COVID-19. The donor label of this sample is uncertain. The bases read TGTGCCAGCAGCTTAATAACCTTTCTAGCGGGGGGGCCCGGGGAGCTGTTTTTT. Translated, this is CASSLITFLAGGPGELFF. With the rest looked up from the reference TRBV7-2 and TRBJ2-2 genes rather than sequenced, the full variable domain is GAGVSQSPSNKVTEKGKDVELRCDPISGHTALYWYRQSLGQGLEFLIYFQGNSAPDKSGLPSDRFSAERTGGSVSTLTIQRTQQEDSAVYLCASSLITFLAGGPGELFFGEGSRLTVL.